The clone carrying this T cell receptor beta chain was recorded a few times. The antigen is not known. CDR3 length: 14 amino acids. Germline lookup yields CDR1 GTSNPN and CDR2 SVGIG (reference sequence). Deletions cut 3 bases from V and 6 bases from J, with 15 bases between. The entry originates in a study of T cell repertoires in aging, cancer and after chemotherapy. General observations from the study: In healthy donors, age-related TCR diversity loss mainly reflected lost richness. In each cancer cohort, median generation probability increased across chemotherapy, suggesting thymic output rebounded.

Peripheral blood genomic DNA, not sorted cells or RNA, was the template. Rearranged V-D-J TRB sequences were amplified with a mixed TRB-A/B primer pool. Each CDR3 protein gets one entry after TCRdb re-called the multiplex PCR reads with MiXCR. The data contain some 4,000 distinct CDR3 sequences, over 20% of them singletons. The rearrangement links TRBV30 to TRBJ1-5; perhaps TRBD1 as D (6 bases). Sequencing was done on a sample of blood. This receptor was obtained from a human donor in good health. The donor label of this sample is uncertain. Here the CDR3 reads CAWSRGGGPQPQHF. In DNA form, the CDR3 reads TGTGCCTGGAGCCGAGGGGGGGGGCCTCAGCCCCAGCATTTT.